The rows below give T cell receptor beta chains drawn from one sample of a study of T cell responses to AZD1222 COVID-19 vaccine. Measured with immunoSEQ multiplex PCR; TCRdb has only the in-frame clones, and not every one. The data contain over 150,000 clones, about 86% of them seen just once; the ten biggest clones take up 5.5%. The starting material was peripheral blood, obtained on day 0 of MenACWY control vaccination. These receptors came from an adult in good health. CDR3s include the opening cysteine and the closing phenylalanine or tryptophan. Each record gives: D gene, J gene, V gene, clone size, CDR3 protein, CDR3 DNA. The D gene is left open where the match is weak. Part of the rows lack a size; the others show once, few, many or a class for expanded clones.

-	TRBJ2-7	TRBV29-1	once	CSVEGGDPGPTYEQYF	TGCAGCGTTGAAGGCGGAGACCCGGGTCCAACCTACGAGCAGTACTTC
-	TRBJ1-1	TRBV30	-	CAWRFGGRGTEAFF	TGTGCCTGGAGATTCGGGGGAAGAGGTACTGAAGCTTTCTTT
-	TRBJ1-2	TRBV5-1	-	CASSFQGPGGYTF	TGCGCCAGCAGCTTCCAGGGCCCGGGGGGCTACACCTTC
-	TRBJ1-5	TRBV28	-	CASRTKPPRPQHF	TGTGCCAGCAGAACAAAGCCCCCCCGGCCCCAGCATTTT
-	TRBJ2-1	TRBV28	few	CASSLNHYNEQFF	TGTGCCAGCAGTTTAAACCACTACAATGAGCAGTTCTTC
-	TRBJ2-2	TRBV27	-	CASSLVSGVPGELFF	TGTGCCAGCAGTTTAGTTTCGGGGGTTCCGGGGGAGCTGTTTTTT
-	TRBJ2-3	TRBV5-1	-	CASSLGSVGPAADTQYF	TGCGCCAGCAGCCTCGGGTCGGTGGGGCCGGCCGCAGATACGCAGTATTTT
TRBD1	TRBJ2-2	TRBV4-3	-	CASSRGQSANTGELFF	TGCGCCAGCAGCCGGGGACAGTCCGCGAACACCGGGGAGCTGTTTTTT
-	TRBJ1-4	TRBV5-1	-	CASSLGQGLTNEKLFF	TGCGCCAGCAGCTTGGGTCAGGGATTGACTAATGAAAAACTGTTTTTT
-	TRBJ1-6	TRBV11-2	once	CASSAGSGSPLHF	TGTGCCAGCAGCGCAGGGTCGGGGTCACCCCTCCACTTT
-	TRBJ1-6	TRBV6-5	-	CASMGKSSYNSPLHF	TGTGCCAGCATGGGAAAGAGCTCCTATAATTCACCCCTCCACTTT
-	TRBJ2-7	TRBV27	-	CASSYPEQYF	TGTGCCAGCAGTTACCCCGAGCAGTACTTC
TRBD2	TRBJ2-7	TRBV10-3	-	CAISELAGVGEQYF	TGTGCCATCAGTGAACTAGCGGGAGTGGGTGAGCAGTACTTC
-	TRBJ1-2	TRBV12-3/TRBV12-4	-	CASSLGGVGYTF	TGTGCCAGCAGTTTAGGCGGGGTTGGCTACACCTTC
-	TRBJ1-2	TRBV13	-	CASSSPPDRATRNYGYTF	TGTGCCAGCAGCTCACCCCCGGACAGAGCAACACGTAACTATGGCTACACCTTC
-	TRBJ1-4	TRBV7-9	-	CASSRRQDDEKLFF	TGTGCCAGCAGCCGGAGACAGGACGATGAAAAACTGTTTTTT
TRBD1	TRBJ1-6	TRBV3-1/TRBV3-2	-	CASSQGGQGGPLHF	TGTGCCAGCAGCCAAGGGGGACAGGGAGGACCCCTCCACTTT
-	TRBJ1-2	TRBV27	-	CASSLGARSYGYTF	TGTGCCAGCAGTTTAGGGGCCAGATCCTATGGCTACACCTTC
TRBD1	TRBJ2-7	TRBV6-5	-	CASSGTGGYGEQYF	TGTGCCAGCAGCGGGACAGGGGGCTATGGCGAGCAGTACTTC
TRBD1	TRBJ2-1	TRBV4-1	-	CASTETGGSYNEQFF	TGCGCCAGTACTGAAACAGGGGGCTCCTACAATGAGCAGTTCTTC
-	TRBJ2-7	TRBV19	-	CASSSLGAYEQYF	TGTGCCAGTAGTAGTCTTGGGGCCTACGAGCAGTACTTC
TRBD1	TRBJ2-2	TRBV7-2	once	CASSSTGVGGGGELFF	TGTGCCAGCAGCTCCACAGGGGTCGGTGGGGGCGGGGAGCTGTTTTTT
-	TRBJ2-7	TRBV5-6	-	CASSFRRTSGVKYF	TGTGCCAGCAGCTTCCGGAGGACCTCCGGGGTGAAGTACTTC
TRBD1	TRBJ1-5	TRBV7-9	-	CASADRGNQPQHF	TGTGCCAGTGCTGACAGGGGCAATCAGCCCCAGCATTTT
-	TRBJ2-1	TRBV6-6	-	CASSRGRVNEQFF	TGTGCCAGCAGTCGGGGAAGGGTGAATGAGCAGTTCTTC
-	TRBJ2-7	TRBV7-9	-	CASSYRQVYEQYF	TGTGCCAGCAGCTATAGACAGGTCTACGAGCAGTACTTC
-	TRBJ1-1	TRBV6-2/TRBV6-3	-	CASSYSLQDFTEAFF	TGTGCCAGCAGTTACTCCTTACAGGACTTCACTGAAGCTTTCTTT
-	TRBJ1-2	TRBV6-1	-	CASSERGGPGYTF	TGTGCCAGCAGTGAACGTGGGGGACCTGGCTACACCTTC
-	TRBJ1-2	TRBV12-3/TRBV12-4	once	CAIELNYGYTF	TGTGCCATCGAGCTGAACTATGGCTACACCTTC
TRBD1	TRBJ1-2	TRBV6-6	-	CASSQGANGYTF	TGTGCCAGCAGTCAGGGGGCAAATGGCTACACCTTC
TRBD1	TRBJ1-2	TRBV5-1	-	CASSLEGQGQGYTF	TGCGCCAGCAGCTTGGAAGGACAGGGCCAAGGCTACACCTTC
TRBD1	TRBJ2-2	TRBV7-9	-	CASSSGTGATGELFF	TGTGCCAGCAGTTCCGGGACAGGGGCTACCGGGGAGCTGTTTTTT
-	TRBJ2-2	TRBV7-6	few	CASSYTDRNTGELFF	TGTGCCAGCAGCTACACAGACAGAAACACCGGGGAGCTGTTTTTT
-	TRBJ1-4	TRBV27	-	CASSYPPGEKLFF	TGTGCCAGCAGTTACCCCCCCGGGGAAAAACTGTTTTTT
TRBD2	TRBJ2-2	TRBV11-3	-	CASRRGAGELFF	TGTGCCAGCAGACGGGGGGCCGGGGAGCTGTTTTTT
TRBD2	TRBJ2-7	TRBV5-1	few	CASSLTSAYEQYF	TGCGCCAGCAGCTTAACTAGCGCCTACGAGCAGTACTTC
TRBD1	TRBJ2-7	TRBV6-1	-	CASSDRTGDPYEQYF	TGTGCCAGCAGTGACCGGACAGGGGACCCCTACGAGCAGTACTTC
TRBD1	TRBJ2-2	TRBV7-9	-	CASPRTGVNTGELFF	TGTGCCAGCCCAAGGACAGGGGTTAACACCGGGGAGCTGTTTTTT
-	TRBJ1-1	TRBV7-9	once	CASSLVNTEAFF	TGTGCCAGCAGCCTGGTGAACACTGAAGCTTTCTTT
-	TRBJ2-5	TRBV2	-	CASSETTDLQGTVEKETQYF	TGTGCCAGCAGTGAAACGACCGACCTACAGGGAACTGTTGAGAAGGAGACCCAGTACTTC
TRBD2	TRBJ2-5	TRBV2	-	CASSEISGGEETQYF	TGTGCCAGCAGTGAAATATCGGGGGGAGAGGAGACCCAGTACTTC
-	TRBJ2-5	TRBV7-7	-	CASSLGGEETQYF	TGTGCCAGCAGCTTAGGAGGGGAAGAGACCCAGTACTTC
-	TRBJ1-6	TRBV5-1	-	CASSLGRSSYNSPLHF	TGCGCCAGCAGCTTGGGGAGGAGCTCCTATAATTCACCCCTCCACTTT
-	TRBJ1-1	TRBV6-1	-	CASSERGLGVAAEAFF	TGTGCCAGCAGTGAACGGGGACTCGGAGTCGCCGCTGAAGCTTTCTTT
TRBD2	TRBJ2-7	TRBV11-3	-	CASSPGGSGSYEQYF	TGTGCCAGCAGCCCAGGGGGTAGCGGGAGCTACGAGCAGTACTTC
TRBD1	TRBJ1-1	TRBV15	-	CATSRGTGSLNTEAFF	TGTGCCACCAGCAGAGGGACAGGTAGCTTGAACACTGAAGCTTTCTTT
-	TRBJ2-3	TRBV15	-	CATSFPIRGVVDTQYF	TGTGCCACCAGCTTTCCGATCAGGGGAGTAGTAGATACGCAGTATTTT
-	TRBJ1-2	TRBV9	-	CASSVARRGSENGYTF	TGTGCCAGCAGCGTAGCTAGAAGGGGTTCGGAGAATGGCTACACCTTC
TRBD1	TRBJ1-5	TRBV6-5	-	CASSRQGNQPQHF	TGTGCCAGCAGTAGACAGGGGAATCAGCCCCAGCATTTT
TRBD1	TRBJ1-2	TRBV30	-	CAWSTDRGGYGYTF	TGTGCCTGGAGCACCGACAGGGGCGGCTATGGCTACACCTTC
TRBD1	TRBJ2-2	TRBV3-1/TRBV3-2	-	CASSPHWDREATGELFF	TGTGCCAGCAGCCCCCACTGGGACAGGGAAGCCACCGGGGAGCTGTTTTTT